These 3 T cell receptor beta chains were sequenced from one sample in a study of human T cells and chemical hapten exposure. TCRdb fed the RACE reads into MiXCR, producing one record per CDR3 protein. The sample lists some 96,000 distinct CDR3 sequences, roughly a tenth occurring once. Regarding time point: patch test 2, 6 weeks after DPC sensitization. Noted treatment: therapeutic diphenylcyclopropenone sensitization with weekly scalp DPC. This sample comprised whole blood, obtained in connection with sensitization to the hapten diphenylcyclopropenone (DPC). The receptors were sampled from a woman in her thirties or forties with alopecia areata. Some clones in this sample may be carry-over from other donors' samples.

This clonotype occurred many times. The chain carries TRBV7-6 and TRBJ2-1; 10 bases align to TRBD2. This CDR3 has 16 amino acids. Germline loops: CDR1 SGHVS, CDR2 FNYEAQ. The junction had 9 bases not matched to a gene; V was cut back by 2 bases and J by 8 bases. The DNA of the CDR3 is TGTGCCAGCAGCTTACTAGCGGGAGTGACTGCCGATGAGCAGTTCTTC. Translated: CASSLLAGVTADEQFF. The full variable domain, completed using reference TRBV7-6 and TRBJ2-1, is GAGVSQSPRYKVTKRGQDVALRCDPISGHVSLYWYRQALGQGPEFLTYFNYEAQQDKSGLPNDRFSAERPEGSISTLTIQRTEQRDSAMYRCASSLLAGVTADEQFFGPGTRLTVL.

This clonotype appeared a few times. V and J are TRBV6-5 and TRBJ2-3; D ambiguous. Germline V gives CDR1 MNHEY, CDR2 SVGAGI. This CDR3 region has 18 residues. V was cut by 2 bases and J by 0 bases, with 18 bases left in between. CDR3 sequence: CASSYALQARTSTDTQYF. In DNA form, the CDR3 reads TGTGCCAGCAGTTACGCCCTCCAGGCTAGAACTAGCACAGATACGCAGTATTTT.

The table lists this clonotype with many counts. The V call is TRBV28, the J call TRBJ2-7; tentative D call: TRBD2 (6 bases). CDR3 size: 15 residues. Germline V gene lookup returns CDR1 MDHEN and CDR2 SYDVKM. Trimming cost V 3 bases and J 0 bases, with 12 bases left between them. The CDR3 protein is CASSFGGTLSYEQYF. The CDR3 DNA is TGTGCCAGCAGTTTCGGGGGAACCCTCTCCTACGAGCAGTACTTC.